The source of this T cell receptor (beta chain) is a study of T cells after yellow fever vaccination (dated by TCRdb to 2018 to 2020). With respect to the entire study: The SMART-Seq v4 Ultra Low Input RNA kit was used to prepare libraries from fractions with low cell numbers. To follow T-cell clones before and after both primary and booster YFV17D yellow fever vaccination, bulk TCR alpha and beta repertoires underwent longitudinal sequencing. Two healthy male donors made up the cohort, one aged 18 to 30 years and the other aged 30 to 40 years. Blood was drawn at multiple timepoints before and after primary and secondary immunization, with bulk PBMC replicates and cell subsets isolated.

The research as a whole found: A small share of clonotypes occurred in both CD4 and CD8 compartments, likely arising from convergent recombination. Because abundant contaminating clonotypes from the bulk population could be contained in FACS-sorted repertoires, computational filtering was required. Compared with the primary T-cell response, the secondary T-cell response was weaker but faster, peaking on day 5 rather than day 15. After the booster, most clones that had expanded after primary vaccination were detected again (about 97% of CD4 and 88% of CD8), suggesting broad maintenance of memory. Because only two donors were included in the study, the extent to which the findings can be generalized is limited.

Instrument on record: Illumina NovaSeq 6000. TCR cDNA was synthesized by 5'RACE template switching, through which a universal primer site and unique molecular identifiers were introduced. cDNA synthesis was primed from both the TCR alpha and TCR beta constant segments. Libraries were amplified in two PCR steps, with sample barcodes and sequencing adapters added in the second step. Sequencing of libraries was performed on Illumina HiSeq 2500 (2x100 bp) or NovaSeq (2x150 bp). The study's processing was this. MIGEC handled demultiplexing of reads and collapsing into UMI consensus sequences, while MiXCR performed V(D)J alignment. Using edgeR on replicate PBMC samples, clonotypes were called vaccine-responding if FDR was below 0.01 and the log2 fold change was above 5 up to day 15. Each bulk clonotype was labeled CD4 or CD8 based on which sequenced repertoire, CD4 or CD8, contained the clonotype at higher abundance. TCRdb reran the public reads through fastp at Q25 and MiXCR, keeping productive beta chains. Rows are combined by CDR3 protein, so each entry shows the most common genes and DNA. In this record, the V and J calls reflect TCRdb's handling and not the investigators' own analysis. This sample lists some 150,000 distinct CDR3 sequences; 9.3% were detected once. About 40% of the sample belongs to the ten largest clones.

This clonotype appeared many times. The clone's antigen remains unknown. Qualities for individual bases were not recorded, and no much larger clone is one base off. Relative to germline, V is missing 0 bases and J is missing 7 bases, with 5 bases of the junction outside any gene match. The germline V gene sets CDR1 to SQVTM and CDR2 to ANQGSEA. The CDR3 measures 13 amino acids from cysteine to phenylalanine. Just the 39-base CDR3 DNA is kept, in frame starting at base 1. What the treatment or condition label conveys for this sample: live attenuated yellow fever vaccine strain. A standard Ficoll-Paque protocol was used to isolate PBMCs from peripheral blood. Dynabeads CD4 and CD8 positive selection kits were used to isolate the CD4 and CD8 T-cell fractions. TriZol was used to extract RNA from bulk PBMCs, from CD4 and CD8 fractions, and from dextramer-positive and dextramer-negative fractions.

The chain links TRBV29-1 with TRBJ1-2, with 7 middle bases fitting TRBD1. The sequence was obtained from a man between 18 and 29 years old who received the YFV17D yellow fever vaccine. Sample: CD8+ T cells sorted from PBMCs, taken 45 days after the yellow fever booster vaccination. This receptor has the CDR3 CSVEDRGFFGYTF. The nucleotide sequence reads as follows: TGCAGCGTTGAAGACAGGGGGTTCTTTGGCTACACCTTC.